The text below deals with one T cell receptor beta chain. The antigen is not known. This record comes from a study of CD8 T cells in ankylosing spondylitis. Quantitative molecular-barcoded 5'-RACE generated the TCR beta libraries. MiXCR, run by TCRdb on the 5' RACE reads, gives a single entry per CDR3 protein. Of under 200,000 distinct CDR3 sequences in the sample, 11% were seen once. Trimming left V 6 bases short and J 7 bases short, with 10 bases between. CDR1 is SNHLY and CDR2 is FYNNEI in the germline V gene. The CDR3 extends over 12 amino acids. General study findings and limits: Existing reports had already noted some motif variants in reactive arthritis synovial fluid and blood. Clones linked to disease were reported to show significant enrichment in matched ankylosing spondylitis synovial fluid.

This TCR came from a male donor with ankylosing spondylitis or in good health (not recorded which). Sequences were obtained from blood, either unsorted or a sorted T cell fraction (not recorded which). This sequence joins TRBV2 and TRBJ2-1; D gene uncertain. CDR3 loop: CASRDHRNEQFF. Here the CDR3 DNA reads TGTGCCAGCAGGGACCACCGAAATGAGCAGTTCTTC.